This T cell receptor beta chain is drawn from a study of blood T cell repertoires in COVID-19. TCRdb's copy holds only in-frame clones and misses some; the assay was immunoSEQ multiplex PCR. The repertoire has about 120,000 clones, around 76% of them found once; the top ten carry roughly 5.5%. This CDR3 contains 12 residues. V trimming: 10 bases; J trimming: 1 base; junction bases outside the gene matches: 4. Germline V gene data show CDR1 as MNHEY and CDR2 as SVGAGI. The clonotype originates from a man in his 60s with acute or convalescent COVID-19. The sequenced sample consisted of peripheral blood. The chain combines TRBV6-5 with TRBJ2-7, with 7 bases that match TRBD1. The CDR3 region is CATDRDSYEQYF. As DNA, the CDR3 is TGTGCCACAGACAGGGATTCCTACGAGCAGTACTTC.